Included here is one T cell receptor (beta chain) sequence, with context. This entry belongs to a study of blood T cell repertoires in COVID-19. About the study: The United States, Italy and Spain supplied acute and convalescent COVID-19 samples. The cDNA or gDNA used as material had been derived from T cells, B-cell-depleted T cells, or PBMCs.

Per the authors' pipeline: Counts of nucleated cells, estimated from reference gene primer amplification, were obtained. Assay: immunoSEQ multiplex PCR; the TCRdb copy retains only in-frame clones and omits some. V and J calls plus clone size are reproduced from that table; the DNA served to infer D and trimming. The profile shows 100,000 or so clones, 85% to 95% of them singletons. This CDR3 comprises 17 residues. CDR1 and CDR2 (germline): SGHRS, YFSETQ. V shed 0 bases, J shed 4 bases, and the junction held 9 bases outside the gene matches. The clonotype originates from a woman aged 55-75 years with active COVID-19. The chain is built from TRBV5-1 and TRBJ2-7; 11 nucleotides line up with TRBD1. The specimen was peripheral blood. The chain's CDR3 is CASSLAPTGTGGYEQYF. The CDR3 DNA reads as TGCGCCAGCAGCTTGGCACCCACCGGGACAGGGGGTTACGAGCAGTACTTC.